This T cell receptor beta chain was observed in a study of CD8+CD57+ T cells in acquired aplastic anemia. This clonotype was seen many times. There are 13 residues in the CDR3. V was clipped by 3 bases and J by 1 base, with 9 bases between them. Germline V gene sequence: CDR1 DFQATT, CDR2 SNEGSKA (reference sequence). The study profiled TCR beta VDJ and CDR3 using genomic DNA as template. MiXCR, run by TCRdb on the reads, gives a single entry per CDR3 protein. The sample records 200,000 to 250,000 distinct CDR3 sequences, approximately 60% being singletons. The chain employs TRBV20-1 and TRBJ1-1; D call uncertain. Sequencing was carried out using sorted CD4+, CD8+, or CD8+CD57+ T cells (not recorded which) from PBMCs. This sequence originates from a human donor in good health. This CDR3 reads CSASGIGNTEAFF. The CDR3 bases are TGCAGTGCTAGCGGGATAGGGAACACTGAAGCTTTCTTT.